The text below deals with one TCR beta chain. Its specific antigen is unknown. Base qualities were left out, and no much larger clone turns up one base away. This sample is drawn from a study of T cell clonotyping in hematopoietic cell transplantation (dated by TCRdb to the early 2020s). Turning to the overall study: A total of 110 to 150 blood samples were collected in the study from roughly 40 consecutive transplant recipients and their related donors. Patient recruitment ran from late 2015 to early 2017, and follow-up continued until late 2020 or death. The study at large found these results: After transplant, TCR diversity in recipients dropped, and pathologically expanded clonotypes increased progressively from day 30 to day 180. Recipient repertoires showed only a small fraction of overlap with donor repertoires, and over 97% appeared de novo at the given depth. The sample size was limited and the cells went unsorted, which meant the CD4 and CD8 repertoire contributions could not be told apart. Inverse Simpson Index values from donors and from recipients before transplant predicted broader TCR repertoire diversity after transplant.

CDR1 and CDR2 (SGHRS, YFSETQ) derive from the germline V gene. The CDR3 holds 13 amino acids from the cysteine to the phenylalanine. Kept here is only the CDR3 DNA, which spans 39 bases and is read in frame from base 1. The V and J ends are trimmed by 1 base and 7 bases, leaving 12 bases between them. With the immunoSEQ assay, which is a bias-controlled multiplex PCR relying on V- and J-specific primers, TCR beta CDR3 regions were amplified from genomic DNA. In a second PCR step, a proprietary barcode and Illumina adapter sequences were attached to the CDR3 amplicons. CDR3 libraries were sequenced on an Illumina MiSeq instrument. The original methods were these. immunoSEQ Analyzer 3.0 was used for export and quality control, with R Bioconductor and Immunarch used for downstream analyses. Only productive rearrangements in the normalized downsampled data set were used to calculate repertoire metrics. In the normalized cohort, clonotypes with more than 5 templates were defined as pathologically expanded. The Inverse Simpson Index was used to measure repertoire diversity. To capture all clonotypes, CMV-specificity analyses were performed on the non-normalized data set. TCRdb took over this immuneACCESS table, retaining in-frame rearrangements with V and J assigned. Such tables are incomplete; in checked studies, under half of the missing clones stem from an unresolved V gene, and the remainder is unexplained. V, J and clone size derive from that table, while D and trimming were established from the DNA sequence. The sample data list 40,000 to 55,000 clones, and around 95% of these were observed just once. The ten most abundant clones make up roughly 0.82% of the sample.

Blood samples for TCR beta sequencing were provided by related transplant donors. Nuclei Lysis Solution was used to extract genomic DNA from fresh or cryopreserved unfractionated peripheral blood mononuclear cells. This chain is built from TRBV5-1 and TRBJ2-7; the D gene lacks a confident call. The source of this sequence is a woman aged 45-59 years in good health. Some clones in this sample may be carry-over from other donors' samples. Sequenced material: peripheral blood mononuclear cells. The sequence in DNA is TGCGCCAGCAGCTTGATGCTGGCTAAGGAGCAGTACTTC. It codes for CASSLMLAKEQYF.